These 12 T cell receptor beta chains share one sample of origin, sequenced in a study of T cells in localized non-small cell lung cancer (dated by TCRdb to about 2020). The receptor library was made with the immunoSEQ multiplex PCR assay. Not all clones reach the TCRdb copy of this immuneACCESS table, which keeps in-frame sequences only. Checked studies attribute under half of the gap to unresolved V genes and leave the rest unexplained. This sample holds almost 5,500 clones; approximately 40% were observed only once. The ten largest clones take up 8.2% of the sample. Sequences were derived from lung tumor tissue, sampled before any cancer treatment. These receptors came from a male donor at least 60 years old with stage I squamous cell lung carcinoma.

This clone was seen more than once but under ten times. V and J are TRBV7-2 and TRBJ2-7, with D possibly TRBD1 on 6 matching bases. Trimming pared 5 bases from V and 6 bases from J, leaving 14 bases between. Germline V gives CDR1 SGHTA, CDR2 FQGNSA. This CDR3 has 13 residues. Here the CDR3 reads CASSGGFRGEQYF. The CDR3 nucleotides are TGTGCCAGCAGCGGAGGCTTCAGGGGCGAGCAGTACTTC.

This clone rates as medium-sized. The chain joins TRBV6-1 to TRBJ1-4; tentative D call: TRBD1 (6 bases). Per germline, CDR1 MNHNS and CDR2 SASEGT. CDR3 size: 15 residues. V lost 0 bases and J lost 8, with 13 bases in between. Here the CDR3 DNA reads TGTGCCAGCAGTGAAGCGAGGGGGGGAGTCGAAAAACTGTTTTTT. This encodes CASSEARGGVEKLFF.

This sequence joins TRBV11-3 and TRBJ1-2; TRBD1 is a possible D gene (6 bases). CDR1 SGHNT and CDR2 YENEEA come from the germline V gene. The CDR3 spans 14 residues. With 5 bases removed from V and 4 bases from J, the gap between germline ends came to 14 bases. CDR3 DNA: TGTGCCAGCAGCCGTAGACAGGATAGCTATGGCTACACCTTC. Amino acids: CASSRRQDSYGYTF.

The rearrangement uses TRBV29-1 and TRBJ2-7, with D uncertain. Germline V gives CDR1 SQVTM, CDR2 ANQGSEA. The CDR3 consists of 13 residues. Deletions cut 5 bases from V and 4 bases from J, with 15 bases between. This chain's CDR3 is CSVSRVGEYEQYF. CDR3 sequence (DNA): TGCAGCGTTAGCCGGGTCGGAGAATACGAGCAGTACTTC.

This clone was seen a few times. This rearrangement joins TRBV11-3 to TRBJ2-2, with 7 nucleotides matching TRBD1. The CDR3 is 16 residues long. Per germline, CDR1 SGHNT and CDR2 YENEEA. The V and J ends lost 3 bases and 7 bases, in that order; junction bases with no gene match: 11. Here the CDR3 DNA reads TGTGCCAGCAGCTTGAGCACAGGGGTGAAAGACGGGGAGCTGTTTTTT. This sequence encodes CASSLSTGVKDGELFF.

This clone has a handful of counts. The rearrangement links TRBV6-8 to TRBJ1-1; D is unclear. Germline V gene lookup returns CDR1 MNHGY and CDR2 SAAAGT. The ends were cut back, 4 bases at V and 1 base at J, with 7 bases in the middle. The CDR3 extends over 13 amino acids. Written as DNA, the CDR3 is TGTGCCAGCAGTTCGCAGAGGAACACTGAAGCTTTCTTT. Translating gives CASSSQRNTEAFF.

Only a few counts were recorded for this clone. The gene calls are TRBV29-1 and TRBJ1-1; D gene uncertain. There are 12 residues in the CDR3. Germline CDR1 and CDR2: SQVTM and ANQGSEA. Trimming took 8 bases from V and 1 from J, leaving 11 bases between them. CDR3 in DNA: TGCAGCTCTAGACGGGAGAACACTGAAGCTTTCTTT. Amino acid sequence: CSSRRENTEAFF. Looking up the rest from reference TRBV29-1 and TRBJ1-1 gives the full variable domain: SAVISQKPSRDICQRGTSLTIQCQVDSQVTMMFWYRQQPGQSLTLIATANQGSEATYESGFVIDKFPISRPNLTFSTLTVSNMSPEDSSIYLCSSRRENTEAFFGQGTRLTVV.

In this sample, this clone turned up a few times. The CDR3 reads CASRKQGWNTEAFF. CDR3 coding DNA: TGTGCCAGCCGAAAACAGGGGTGGAACACTGAAGCTTTCTTT. V gene TRBV2 combines with J gene TRBJ1-1; 7 bases agree with TRBD1. The CDR3 contains 14 residues. With 8 bases clipped from V and 1 base from J, the junction kept 7 bases outside the gene matches. Germline loops: CDR1 SNHLY, CDR2 FYNNEI.

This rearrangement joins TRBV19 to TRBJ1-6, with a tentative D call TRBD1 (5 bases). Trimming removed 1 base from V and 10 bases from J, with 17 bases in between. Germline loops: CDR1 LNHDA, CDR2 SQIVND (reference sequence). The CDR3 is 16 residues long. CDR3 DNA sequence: TGTGCCAGTAGTATAGGGGGAGGGGCGCAAGTCTCACCCCTCCACTTT. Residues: CASSIGGGAQVSPLHF.

The CDR3: CASTRAGGTIYF. Here the CDR3 DNA reads TGTGCCAGCACCAGGGCAGGGGGCACCATATATTTT. The V and J genes are TRBV6-8 and TRBJ1-3; 7 nucleotides match TRBD1. With V trimmed by 7 bases and J by 9 bases, 6 bases remained unmatched. This CDR3 is 12 amino acids long. Germline values: CDR1 MNHGY, CDR2 SAAAGT.

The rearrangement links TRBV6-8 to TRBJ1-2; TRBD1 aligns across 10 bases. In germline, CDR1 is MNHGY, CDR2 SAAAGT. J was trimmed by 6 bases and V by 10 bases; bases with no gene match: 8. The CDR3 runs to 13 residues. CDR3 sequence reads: CAIRATGGDGYTF. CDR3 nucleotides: TGTGCCATCAGAGCGACAGGGGGCGATGGCTACACCTTC.

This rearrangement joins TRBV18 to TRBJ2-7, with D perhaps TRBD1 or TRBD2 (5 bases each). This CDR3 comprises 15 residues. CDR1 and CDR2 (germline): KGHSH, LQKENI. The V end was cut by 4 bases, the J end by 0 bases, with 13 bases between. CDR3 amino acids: CASSRRDGNSYEQYF. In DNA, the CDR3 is TGTGCCAGCTCACGCCGGGACGGGAACTCCTACGAGCAGTACTTC.